The TCR beta chain described here comes from a study of blood T cell repertoires in COVID-19. At the level of the study: Both acute and convalescent COVID-19 samples were obtained from the United States, Italy and Spain. Nucleic acid was either cDNA or gDNA, and it came from T cells, B-cell-depleted T cells, or PBMCs.

Per the study methods: Amplification from reference gene primers served as the basis for estimated nucleated cell counts. TCRdb keeps only in-frame clones here, not all; method: immunoSEQ multiplex PCR. The V and J calls and clone size come from that table; D and trimming were worked out from the DNA. The repertoire consists of about 94,000 clones, with roughly 80% occurring once and the leading ten covering roughly 6.3%. This CDR3 is 13 amino acids long. The V end was cut by 3 bases, the J end by 5 bases, with 14 bases between. Germline loops: CDR1 GTSNPN, CDR2 SVGIG (reference sequence). The sequenced sample consisted of peripheral blood. The rearrangement uses TRBV30 and TRBJ2-7, with D possibly TRBD2 on 5 matching bases. This sequence was found in a man between 60 and 75 years old with acute or convalescent COVID-19. The CDR3 spells CAWSGADSHEQYF. Written as DNA, the CDR3 is TGTGCCTGGAGCGGAGCGGATTCCCACGAGCAGTACTTC.